These 21 T cell receptor beta chains share one sample of origin, sequenced in a study of cytomegalovirus exposure and HLA in healthy donors. Primers: 60 Vbeta forward and 13 Jbeta reverse. Repertoires were generated with immunoSEQ multiplex PCR, while TCRdb's copy carries only in-frame clones and drops some. The data show 95,000 to 150,000 clones, over 80% seen once. Sequencing was done on a sample of PBMCs. Receptor source: a man aged 50-60 years in good health and CMV-seronegative.

The chain's CDR3 is CASSRTSGRSKETQYF. The DNA of the CDR3 is TGTGCCAGCAGCCGTACTAGCGGGAGAAGTAAAGAGACCCAGTACTTC. The rearrangement joins TRBV5-4 to TRBJ2-5; TRBD2 matches 11 bases. This CDR3 is 16 amino acids long. Germline V gives CDR1 SGHNT, CDR2 YYREEE (reference sequence). V was clipped by 4 bases and J by 3 bases; unmatched bases: 8. The full variable domain, in which reference TRBV5-4 and TRBJ2-5 provide the parts outside the CDR3, is ETGVTQSPTHLIKTRGQQVTLRCSSQSGHNTVSWYQQALGQGPQFIFQYYREEENGRGNFPPRFSGLQFPNYSSELNVNALELDDSALYLCASSRTSGRSKETQYFGPGTRLLVL.

The rearrangement joins TRBV7-6 to TRBJ2-7, with 10 nucleotides matching TRBD2. This CDR3 is built from 17 residues. Germline trimming cut 1 base from V and 1 base from J; bases unmatched to any gene: 7. CDR1 and CDR2 (germline): SGHVS, FNYEAQ. CDR3 coding DNA: TGTGCCAGCAGCTTAGGTCGAACTAGCGGGGCTTCCTACGAGCAGTACTTC. Translated: CASSLGRTSGASYEQYF.

The rearrangement joins TRBV2 to TRBJ1-5; TRBD1 is a possible D gene (6 bases). With 6 bases removed from V and 6 bases from J, the gap between germline ends came to 15 bases. The V gene's germline CDR1 is SNHLY and CDR2 FYNNEI. The CDR3 is made up of 14 amino acids. In DNA, the CDR3 is TGTGCCAGCAGAGGGACAATAGGGGGTCAGCCCCAGCATTTT. This sequence encodes CASRGTIGGQPQHF.

V and J are TRBV19 and TRBJ1-2, with D possibly being TRBD1 (5 bases). CDR3 size: 13 residues. Germline V gene data show CDR1 as LNHDA and CDR2 as SQIVND (reference sequence). V lost 4 bases to trimming and J lost 4 bases, with 10 bases between them. CDR3 in amino acids: CASSTGGGYGYTF. The CDR3 DNA reads TGTGCCAGTAGTACGGGGGGGGGCTATGGCTACACCTTC.

The J gene is TRBJ2-1, the V gene TRBV4-1; 11 bases map to TRBD2. The CDR3 is 17 amino acids. After removal of 1 base from V and 6 bases from J, the junction contained 8 bases not matched to a gene. CDR1 MGHRA and CDR2 YSYEKL come from the germline V gene. The DNA of the CDR3 is TGCGCCAGCAGCCAAGTCCCGACTAGCGGGAAGGGCAATGAGCAGTTCTTC. This translates into CASSQVPTSGKGNEQFF.

The table lists this clone with a count of one. The chain combines TRBV28 with TRBJ1-6, with 8 bases identical to TRBD1. Germline loops: CDR1 MDHEN, CDR2 SYDVKM. The V and J ends lost 6 bases and 5 bases, in that order; junction bases with no gene match: 3. The CDR3 runs to 14 residues. The CDR3 sequence: CASRRDRNNSPLHF. DNA for the CDR3: TGTGCCAGCAGGAGGGACAGGAATAATTCACCCCTCCACTTT.

The chain carries TRBV4-1 and TRBJ2-1; no clear D gene. Germline values: CDR1 MGHRA, CDR2 YSYEKL. V dropped 0 bases and J dropped 8 bases, with 11 bases sitting between them. The CDR3 is 14 amino acids. CDR3 bases: TGCGCCAGCAGCCAAGAGGGCAGCTGGGATGAGCAGTTCTTC. It yields the protein CASSQEGSWDEQFF.

V is TRBV9 and J is TRBJ2-4; TRBD2 agrees at 13 bases. V lost 4 bases, J lost 5 bases, and 6 bases stayed unmatched. Germline V gene sequence: CDR1 SGDLS, CDR2 YYNGEE. The CDR3 is 16 amino acids. The CDR3 DNA follows: TGTGCCAGCAGCATGGGACTAGCGGGATGGGAAAACATTCAGTACTTC. It encodes CASSMGLAGWENIQYF.

This clone came up once. The CDR3 DNA follows: TGTGCCAGCACCTCGGGGACTACCAAAAACATTCAGTACTTC. This gives the protein CASTSGTTKNIQYF. The chain links TRBV6-6 to TRBJ2-4, with 7 bases matching TRBD2. The germline V gene encodes CDR1 MNHNY and CDR2 SVGAGI (reference sequence). The CDR3 has 14 residues. V lost 7 bases, J lost 2 bases, and 5 bases stayed unmatched.

This chain joins TRBV19 and TRBJ2-1; 12 bases fit TRBD2. The CDR3 contains 15 residues. J lost 6 bases, V lost 4 bases, and 4 bases had no gene match. Germline V gene data show CDR1 as LNHDA and CDR2 as SQIVND (reference sequence). The CDR3 DNA follows: TGTGCCAGTAGTACCCTAGCGGGAGGGCCCAATGAGCAGTTCTTC. This codes for CASSTLAGGPNEQFF.

This chain connects TRBV12-5 to TRBJ2-5, with unresolved D. Germline CDR1 reads LGHNT; CDR2 reads FRNRAP. V lost 1 base and J 5 bases, leaving 11 bases between the germline ends. The CDR3 has 14 residues. The CDR3, as DNA: TGTGCTAGTGGTTTGGAACTTCTGCTGGAGACCCAGTACTTC. It encodes CASGLELLLETQYF. Supplemented by reference TRBV12-5 and TRBJ2-5, the full variable domain reads DARVTQTPRHKVTEMGQEVTMRCQPILGHNTVFWYRQTMMQGLELLAYFRNRAPLDDSGMPKDRFSAEMPDATLATLKIQPSEPRDSAVYFCASGLELLLETQYFGPGTRLLVL.

The rearrangement joins TRBV29-1 to TRBJ2-7; D is ambiguous. V dropped 7 bases and J dropped 6 bases, with 22 bases sitting between them. The CDR3 totals 14 residues. Germline CDR1 SQVTM, CDR2 ANQGSEA. CDR3 loop: CSAEPDFGAGEQYF. The CDR3 DNA follows: TGCAGCGCCGAACCTGACTTTGGAGCTGGCGAGCAGTACTTC.

Only a few counts were recorded for this clone. The chain employs TRBV5-1 and TRBJ2-3; 8 bases are a match to TRBD2. This CDR3 spans 17 amino acids. Germline-derived CDR1 and CDR2 are SGHRS and YFSETQ. V dropped 5 bases and J dropped 4; count of bases not matched to a gene: 15. CDR3 sequence reads: CASSPERREAGADTQYF. CDR3 nucleotides: TGCGCCAGCAGTCCCGAGCGGCGGGAGGCCGGGGCAGATACGCAGTATTTT. The whole variable domain, remainder taken from reference TRBV5-1 and TRBJ2-3, is KAGVTQTPRYLIKTRGQQVTLSCSPISGHRSVSWYQQTPGQGLQFLFEYFSETQRNKGNFPGRFSGRQFSNSRSEMNVSTLELGDSALYLCASSPERREAGADTQYFGPGTRLTVL.

This clone was recorded once. The chain joins TRBV18 to TRBJ2-7; tentative D call: TRBD1 (5 bases). CDR3 length: 13 residues. Deletions cut 1 base from V and 5 bases from J, with 9 bases between. Per germline, CDR1 KGHSH and CDR2 LQKENI. The CDR3 coding sequence is TGTGCCAGCTCACCACGACAGATCGACGAGCAGTACTTC. This translates into CASSPRQIDEQYF.

V is TRBV28 and J is TRBJ1-3; 7 positions agree with TRBD1. The CDR3 is made up of 15 amino acids. Unmatched junction bases numbered 9, after V lost 6 bases and J lost 4 bases. Germline V gene lookup returns CDR1 MDHEN and CDR2 SYDVKM. CDR3 loop: CASSPDRVRGNTIYF. The CDR3 bases are TGTGCCAGCAGCCCCGACAGGGTTCGCGGAAACACCATATATTTT.

This clone was counted only a few times. The V and J genes are TRBV4-1 and TRBJ2-1, with TRBD2 matching 15 bases. The CDR3 has 19 amino acids. J gave up 5 bases and V 4 bases, and 12 bases lay outside the gene matches. CDR1 is MGHRA and CDR2 is YSYEKL in the germline V gene. CDR3 residues: CASSPPGTSGGPGNNEQFF. Written as DNA, the CDR3 is TGCGCCAGCAGCCCCCCAGGGACTAGCGGGGGGCCGGGGAACAATGAGCAGTTCTTC.

The V gene is TRBV29-1, the J gene TRBJ2-7; a possible D gene is TRBD1 (6 bases). This CDR3 contains 14 residues. V was pared by 1 base and J by 2 bases, with 12 bases between. Germline V gene data show CDR1 as SQVTM and CDR2 as ANQGSEA. The CDR3 loop is CSVEAPGEPYEQYF. The CDR3 bases are TGCAGCGTTGAAGCCCCAGGGGAACCCTACGAGCAGTACTTC.

This clone appeared a single time. The chain combines TRBV5-1 with TRBJ2-1; tentative D call: TRBD2 (5 bases). V shed 0 bases and J shed 1 base, with 11 bases lying between them. The CDR3 runs to 16 residues. Germline-derived CDR1 and CDR2 are SGHRS and YFSETQ. The CDR3 region is CASSLGGSRSYNEQFF. CDR3 nucleotides: TGCGCCAGCAGCTTGGGCGGGTCTCGGTCCTACAATGAGCAGTTCTTC.

The chain uses TRBV6-5 and TRBJ1-2; D call uncertain. Trimming removed 2 bases at V and 7 bases at J, with 11 bases between. This CDR3 contains 13 residues. CDR1 and CDR2 from the germline V gene are MNHEY and SVGAGI. The CDR3 DNA follows: TGTGCCAGCAGTTACACAGCATTGGGTGGCTACACCTTC. Its protein is CASSYTALGGYTF.

Comments on this clone: A read error may account for a junction end that differs from germline. This rearrangement joins TRBV7-7 to TRBJ2-5, with a tentative D call TRBD1 (6 bases). This CDR3 has 14 amino acids. Germline CDR1 reads SSHAT; CDR2 reads FNYEAQ (reference sequence). The DNA of the CDR3 is TGTGCTAGCAGGACGGACAGTCCCGGGGCGACCCAGTACTTC. This gives the protein CASRTDSPGATQYF.

The rearrangement uses TRBV7-3 and TRBJ2-3; 10 bases match TRBD2. The junction had 11 bases not matched to a gene; V was cut back by 2 bases and J by 6 bases. This CDR3 contains 17 residues. The germline V gene has CDR1 SGHTA and CDR2 FQGTGA. CDR3 nucleotide sequence: TGTGCCAGCAGCTTACTACCCCAAGCGGGGGGGTCCGATACGCAGTATTTT. Translated: CASSLLPQAGGSDTQYF.